Each of the 21 T cell receptor beta chains below was sequenced from the same sample in a study of spatial heterogeneity in lung cancer. TCRdb passed the 5' RACE reads through MiXCR, listing each CDR3 protein once. The data show about 25,000 distinct CDR3 sequences, roughly 7% seen once. The time point is: sample taken at primary tumor resection. Whole RNA obtained from tumor, nontumor lung or frozen PBMC underwent sequencing without sorting. This material consisted of PBMCs, taken at surgery. The receptors come from a male donor with early-stage non-small cell lung cancer.

This clonotype was seen at least ten times. CDR3 in amino acids: CASGSGSMETQYF. CDR3 nucleotide sequence: TGTGCCAGCGGCAGCGGGAGTATGGAGACCCAGTACTTC. The V call is TRBV4-2, the J call TRBJ2-5; TRBD2 matches 8 bases. V dropped 8 bases and J dropped 5; count of bases not matched to a gene: 7. The CDR3 runs to 13 residues. Germline loops: CDR1 LGHNA, CDR2 YNFKEQ.

This clonotype was counted many times. The CDR3 region has the DNA TGTGCCAGCAGCCCGTATCCAGGGGAGGGAGCTGGAAACACCATATATTTT. As protein: CASSPYPGEGAGNTIYF. This rearrangement joins TRBV7-6 to TRBJ1-3; perhaps TRBD1 as D (6 bases). With 5 bases removed from V and 2 bases from J, the gap between germline ends came to 19 bases. CDR1 SGHVS and CDR2 FNYEAQ come from the germline V gene. The CDR3 runs to 17 residues.

Ten or more counts support this clonotype. The chain carries TRBV20-1 and TRBJ2-7, with a possible D match to TRBD2 (6 bases). This CDR3 has 16 residues. The germline V gene encodes CDR1 DFQATT and CDR2 SNEGSKA (reference sequence). Trimming left V 0 bases short and J 3 bases short, with 18 bases between. CDR3 amino acids: CSARDSRDWAGYEQYF. The DNA for the CDR3 is TGCAGTGCTAGAGATAGCCGGGACTGGGCCGGCTACGAGCAGTACTTC.

This clonotype was counted many times. The V gene is TRBV6-1, the J gene TRBJ2-7; 9 nucleotides match TRBD1. This CDR3 region has 15 residues. The germline CDR1 and CDR2 sequences are MNHNS and SASEGT. V dropped 5 bases and J dropped 3; count of bases not matched to a gene: 8. For the CDR3, the DNA is TGTGCCAGCAGTATTCCCGGGACAGGGCTCTACGAGCAGTACGTC. It yields the protein CASSIPGTGLYEQYV.

This clonotype rates as medium-sized. This chain links TRBV20-1 with TRBJ2-7; 9 bases align to TRBD1. The V segment lost 0 bases and the J segment 5 bases; nucleotides outside the gene matches: 11. The CDR3 sequence is 16 residues long. Germline loops: CDR1 DFQATT, CDR2 SNEGSKA (reference sequence). CDR3 amino acids: CSAREPSTGGWHEQYF. CDR3 DNA sequence: TGCAGTGCTAGAGAACCCTCGACAGGGGGATGGCACGAGCAGTACTTC.

V usage is TRBV18 and J usage is TRBJ2-3; D gene ambiguous. Germline CDR1 and CDR2: KGHSH and LQKENI. The V gene lost 3 bases and the J gene lost 6 bases, with 13 bases spanning the gap. The CDR3 length is 14 residues. CDR3 residues: CASSPPTVRDTQYF. In DNA, the CDR3 is TGTGCCAGCTCACCCCCGACGGTCCGGGATACGCAGTATTTT.

This clonotype has a handful of counts. This sequence joins TRBV7-9 and TRBJ2-1, with D possibly being TRBD1 (6 bases). The CDR3 has 12 amino acids. V was cut by 3 bases and J by 6 bases, with 6 bases left in between. Germline V gene data show CDR1 as SEHNR and CDR2 as FQNEAQ (reference sequence). The CDR3 DNA sequence: TGTGCCAGCAGCTTGGACAGCAATGAGCAGTTCTTC. Amino acids: CASSLDSNEQFF.

The sample holds many counts of this clonotype. The chain combines TRBV18 with TRBJ1-6, with D maybe TRBD1 (5 bases). Germline loops: CDR1 KGHSH, CDR2 LQKENI. The CDR3 runs to 15 residues. Deletions cut 3 bases from V and 6 bases from J, with 12 bases between. CDR3: CASSPNYQGNSPLHF. In DNA form, the CDR3 reads TGTGCCAGCTCACCGAACTACCAGGGTAATTCACCCCTCCACTTT.

This clonotype has a count of ten or more. In DNA, the CDR3 is TGCAGTGCTACCTCGCCTTATAGCGGGGGAATTTACAATGAGCAGTTCTTC. This encodes CSATSPYSGGIYNEQFF. This chain joins TRBV20-1 and TRBJ2-1; 9 bases map to TRBD2. The CDR3 totals 17 residues. Trimming cost V 4 bases and J 4 bases; bases outside gene matches: 14. Germline CDR1 DFQATT, CDR2 SNEGSKA (reference sequence).

The V and J genes are TRBV20-1 and TRBJ2-4; a possible D gene is TRBD2 (6 bases). Per germline, CDR1 DFQATT and CDR2 SNEGSKA (reference sequence). This CDR3 comprises 14 residues. Deletions cut 6 bases from V and 1 base from J, with 13 bases between. The CDR3 bases are TGCAGTGCACTGGGAGGCCCGGCCAAAAACATTCAGTACTTC. Translation gives CSALGGPAKNIQYF.

This clonotype was recorded at least ten times. With a much larger clone just one base away, this may be a read error. The chain is built from TRBV28 and TRBJ2-7, with 8 bases that match TRBD1. The germline CDR1 and CDR2 sequences are MDHEN and SYDVKM. The CDR3 is 15 residues long. Here the CDR3 reads CVSRGLGQGQYSPYF. In DNA, the CDR3 is TGTGTCAGCAGGGGCCTCGGACAGGGACAATATAGTCCGTACTTC.

This clonotype has more than one count but fewer than ten. The rearrangement links TRBV27 to TRBJ1-1, with 7 bases identical to TRBD1. V trimming: 5 bases; J trimming: 4 bases; junction bases outside the gene matches: 7. The CDR3 loop spans 14 amino acids. Germline V gene data show CDR1 as MNHEY and CDR2 as SMNVEV (reference sequence). The CDR3 nucleotides are TGTGCCAGCAGTCCTGACAGGGTCGGCACTGAAGCTTTCTTT. Protein sequence: CASSPDRVGTEAFF.

This clonotype turned up a few times. The genes are TRBV4-1 and TRBJ1-6, with 8 positions matching TRBD1. The germline V gene has CDR1 MGHRA and CDR2 YSYEKL. CDR3 length: 15 residues. V was clipped by 4 bases and J by 5 bases; unmatched bases: 4. CDR3 protein: CASSLRDRNNSPLHF. The DNA for the CDR3 is TGCGCCAGCAGCCTCCGGGACAGGAATAATTCACCCCTCCACTTT.

This clonotype was seen ten or more times. The chain couples TRBV20-1 to TRBJ2-7; perhaps TRBD1 as D (6 bases). Germline values: CDR1 DFQATT, CDR2 SNEGSKA (reference sequence). The CDR3 covers 11 residues. Trimming pared 7 bases from V and 2 bases from J, leaving 9 bases between. CDR3 coding DNA: TGCAGTGTAGGGGGTCCCTACGAGCAGTACTTC. This sequence encodes CSVGGPYEQYF.

This clonotype was seen a handful of times. The chain uses TRBV20-1 and TRBJ2-7; 7 bases fit TRBD1. Germline CDR1 and CDR2: DFQATT and SNEGSKA (reference sequence). With V trimmed by 2 bases and J by 9 bases, 10 bases remained unmatched. This CDR3 region has 13 residues. CDR3 residues: CSARPKDRRVQYF. DNA of the CDR3: TGCAGTGCTAGACCTAAGGACAGGAGAGTGCAGTACTTC.

V usage is TRBV30 and J usage is TRBJ2-5, with TRBD1 matching 7 bases. The CDR3 totals 12 residues. Germline V CDR1 and CDR2: GTSNPN, SVGIG (reference sequence). The CDR3 DNA reads as TGTGTCTGTCGGGGACAGAAAGAGACCCAGTACTTC. It translates to CVCRGQKETQYF.

This clonotype was observed a few times. The chain uses TRBV30 and TRBJ1-5, with D uncertain. This CDR3 is built from 13 residues. Germline V gene sequence: CDR1 GTSNPN, CDR2 SVGIG (reference sequence). V lost 2 bases, J lost 2 bases, and 7 bases lay in between. CDR3 coding DNA: TGTGCCTGGAGTCGAGCCCGCAATCAGCCCCAGCATTTT. Its translation: CAWSRARNQPQHF.

This clonotype was found a few times. The V and J genes are TRBV11-2 and TRBJ2-3, with 8 bases fitting TRBD2. The CDR3 consists of 17 residues. The J segment lost 9 bases and the V segment lost 4 bases, leaving 18 bases of the junction unmatched. Germline CDR1 is SGHAT and CDR2 is FQNNGV. The CDR3 coding sequence is TGTGCCAGCAGCTCCCCCGGTCCTCTAGCGGGCGAGGGCACGCAGTATTTT. This codes for CASSSPGPLAGEGTQYF.

This clonotype turned up a few times. The chain employs TRBV2 and TRBJ2-3; 7 bases are a match to TRBD1. The ends lost 6 bases at V and 2 bases at J; junction bases unmatched: 5. This CDR3 contains 14 residues. Germline V gene sequence: CDR1 SNHLY, CDR2 FYNNEI. This chain's CDR3 is CASRKTGFTDTQYF. CDR3 coding DNA: TGTGCCAGCAGGAAGACAGGGTTCACAGATACGCAGTATTTT.

This clonotype was seen many times. This chain joins TRBV5-6 and TRBJ2-7; D is undetermined. The CDR3 sequence is 12 residues long. Trimming stripped 4 bases from V and 6 bases from J, with 11 bases between. Germline V gene data show CDR1 as SGHDT and CDR2 as YYEEEE. The CDR3 DNA is TGTGCCAGCAGCCTTCGTTGGGCCGAGCAGTACGTC. Translated: CASSLRWAEQYV.

At least ten counts were recorded for this clonotype. The chain combines TRBV3-1 with TRBJ1-2; D not resolved. This CDR3 is built from 14 residues. Germline lookup yields CDR1 LGHDT and CDR2 YNNKEL (reference sequence). Trimming removed 1 base at V and 5 bases at J, with 11 bases between. For the CDR3, the DNA is TGTGCCAGCAGCCAAGTAAGCCGAGGTTATGGCTACACCTTC. Amino acid sequence: CASSQVSRGYGYTF.